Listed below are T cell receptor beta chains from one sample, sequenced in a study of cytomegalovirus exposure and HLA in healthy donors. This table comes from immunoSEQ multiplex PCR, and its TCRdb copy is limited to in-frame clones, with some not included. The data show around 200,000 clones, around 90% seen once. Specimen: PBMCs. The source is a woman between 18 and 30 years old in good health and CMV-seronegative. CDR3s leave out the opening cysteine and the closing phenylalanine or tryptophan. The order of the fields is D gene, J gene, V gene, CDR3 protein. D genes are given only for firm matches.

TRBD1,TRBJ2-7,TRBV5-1,ASSLGAGGPYEQY
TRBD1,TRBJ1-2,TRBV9,ASSAGTGKKGYT
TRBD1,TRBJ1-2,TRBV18,ASSPWDRGDYT
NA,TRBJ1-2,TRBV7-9,ASRPGHGYGYT
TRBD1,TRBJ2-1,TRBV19,ASSLPGQGAFNEQF
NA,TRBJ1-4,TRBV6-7,ASRPGDREKLF
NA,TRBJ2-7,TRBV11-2,ASSPHGQGLEKQY
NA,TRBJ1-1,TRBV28,ASSNVHRMNTEAF
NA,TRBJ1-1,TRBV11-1,ASRTEGVADTEAF
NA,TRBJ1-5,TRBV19,ASTQWSRGQPQH
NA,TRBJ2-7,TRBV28,ASSSPGSSGEQY
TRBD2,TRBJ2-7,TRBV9,ASSRGGEGGHEQY
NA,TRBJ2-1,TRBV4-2,ASSQDTDEQF
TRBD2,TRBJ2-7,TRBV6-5,ASSYGPGRAYEQY
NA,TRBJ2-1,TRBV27,ASRSGLANEQF
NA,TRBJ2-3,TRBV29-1,SVDTGVDQYGGTR
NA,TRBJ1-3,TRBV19,ASTMGGSGNTIY
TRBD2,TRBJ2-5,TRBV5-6,ASSWGTSREETQY
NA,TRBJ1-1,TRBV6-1,ASSEAMGVYEAF
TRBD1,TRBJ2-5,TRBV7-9,ASSLRGTGEQETQY
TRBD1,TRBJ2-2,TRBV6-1,ASSAGTGPPRTGELF
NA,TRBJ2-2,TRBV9,ASSVDRANTGELF
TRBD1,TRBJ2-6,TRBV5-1,ASSLQGQSNSGANVLT
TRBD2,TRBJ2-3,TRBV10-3,AISEMGLAGDTDTQY
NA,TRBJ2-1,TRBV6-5,ASSYGPAGINEQF
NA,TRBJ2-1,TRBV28,ASSATGPSSYNEQF
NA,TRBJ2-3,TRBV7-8,ASSLGAAPGTDTQY
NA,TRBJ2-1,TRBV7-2,ASSPRGSGLGSYNEQF
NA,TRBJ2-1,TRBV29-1,SVENFRGSGKENNEQF
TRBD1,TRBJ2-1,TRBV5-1,ASSLTGDREQF
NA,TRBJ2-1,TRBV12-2,ASRFRQGPPSSYNEQF
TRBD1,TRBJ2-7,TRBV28,ASTLGTGDYEQY
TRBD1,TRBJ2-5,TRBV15,ATSLDRAETQY